Following are 14 T cell receptor beta chains from one sample sequenced in a study of shared clonotypes between healthy human individuals. In the naive CD8 group, cells lacked CD45RO and were positively selected for CCR7, so terminally differentiated effector memory CD45RA+ cells were left out. TCRdb's table, derived via immunoSEQ multiplex PCR, lists solely in-frame clones and lacks some. The sample carries 760,000 or so clones, 90% to 98% recorded once. The sample taken for sequencing was naive CD8+ T cells sorted from blood. Receptors were obtained from a man aged 30-40 years in good health.

The V and J genes are TRBV28 and TRBJ2-7; 8 bases are a match to TRBD2. Germline V CDR1 and CDR2: MDHEN, SYDVKM. The CDR3 has 14 amino acids. V lost 6 bases to trimming and J lost 3 bases; unmatched junction nucleotides: 7. In DNA, the CDR3 is TGTGCCAGCAGCCCCCGAGCGGGAGACTACGAGCAGTACTTC. This codes for CASSPRAGDYEQYF. The full variable domain, its missing parts supplied by reference TRBV28 and TRBJ2-7, is DVKVTQSSRYLVKRTGEKVFLECVQDMDHENMFWYRQDPGLGLRLIYFSYDVKMKEKGDIPEGYSVSREKKERFSLILESASTNQTSMYLCASSPRAGDYEQYFGPGTRLTVT.

This chain connects TRBV7-9 to TRBJ2-3; D may be TRBD1 (6 bases). V was cut by 5 bases and J by 4 bases, with 13 bases left in between. CDR1 SEHNR and CDR2 FQNEAQ come from the germline V gene (reference sequence). This CDR3 is 14 amino acids long. DNA of the CDR3: TGTGCCAGCAGCCCCCCCGACAGGCCAGATACGCAGTATTTT. Protein product: CASSPPDRPDTQYF.

V is TRBV4-3 and J is TRBJ2-1; 9 bases match TRBD2. Unmatched junction bases numbered 10, after V lost 4 bases and J lost 6 bases. The CDR3 totals 16 residues. Germline V gene sequence: CDR1 LGHNA, CDR2 YSLEER. DNA of the CDR3: TGCGCCAGCAGCCCCGTAGCGGGAGCCCCTGGCAATGAGCAGTTCTTC. It translates to CASSPVAGAPGNEQFF.

About this clone: At the DNA level, this CDR3 is encoded by other sequences in the same sample as well. The CDR3 DNA reads TGTGCCAGCAGCCTGGGACAGGGATACACTGAAGCTTTCTTT. As protein: CASSLGQGYTEAFF. The chain is built from TRBV28 and TRBJ1-1, with 9 bases lining up with TRBD1. The CDR3 covers 14 residues. V dropped 6 bases and J dropped 3; count of bases not matched to a gene: 5. Germline CDR1 reads MDHEN; CDR2 reads SYDVKM.

Worth noting for this clone: At one end the junction does not follow the germline gene, possibly because of a read error. This chain joins TRBV7-9 and TRBJ2-7; D may be TRBD2 (6 bases). Germline lookup yields CDR1 SEHNR and CDR2 FQNEAQ (reference sequence). CDR3 length: 14 amino acids. Written as DNA, the CDR3 is TGTGCCAGCAGCTTAGCTTCCGGGACTTCATTCGATTTTTTC. Translated, it gives CASSLASGTSFDFF.

The V call is TRBV30, the J call TRBJ1-1; D is undetermined. CDR3 length: 15 amino acids. Germline V gene lookup returns CDR1 GTSNPN and CDR2 SVGIG (reference sequence). The V end lost 2 bases, the J end lost 3 bases, and 16 bases lay between the germline ends. The DNA for the CDR3 is TGTGCCTGGAGTCCCGGGCCTTCAACCGACACTGAAGCTTTCTTT. As protein: CAWSPGPSTDTEAFF.

This clone was seen just once. The same CDR3 arises from other DNA sequences in this sample as well. The CDR3 reads CASSQGQGSYEQYF. CDR3 coding DNA: TGCGCCAGCAGCCAGGGACAGGGTTCCTACGAGCAGTACTTC. This chain connects TRBV4-3 to TRBJ2-7; 9 nucleotides match TRBD1. Germline loops: CDR1 LGHNA, CDR2 YSLEER. This CDR3 is built from 14 residues. With V trimmed by 3 bases and J by 1 base, 1 base remained unmatched.

The chain joins TRBV9 to TRBJ2-7; tentative D call: TRBD2 (5 bases). Trimming took off 4 bases at V and 7 bases at J, with 12 bases between the two ends. Germline lookup yields CDR1 SGDLS and CDR2 YYNGEE. CDR3 size: 12 residues. The CDR3 protein is CASSLGSGEQYF. CDR3 nucleotide sequence: TGTGCCAGCAGCCTTGGTTCGGGGGAGCAGTACTTC.

The V gene is TRBV25-1, the J gene TRBJ1-2; D may be TRBD1 (6 bases). CDR1 MGHDK and CDR2 SYGVNS come from the germline V gene. V gave up 0 bases and J gave up 8 bases, with 22 bases separating them. This CDR3 contains 17 residues. This CDR3 reads CASSEYPVDRTSRGYTF. CDR3 bases: TGTGCCAGCAGTGAATATCCCGTTGACAGGACCTCAAGGGGCTACACCTTC.

The chain carries TRBV11-3 and TRBJ2-2; maybe TRBD2 (5 bases). V shed 5 bases and J shed 4 bases, with 8 bases lying between them. The CDR3 covers 13 residues. The germline V gene has CDR1 SGHNT and CDR2 YENEEA. The DNA of the CDR3 is TGTGCCAGCAGCCTGGGGAGCACCGGGGAGCTGTTTTTT. Amino acid sequence: CASSLGSTGELFF.

This clone showed up just once. The rearrangement uses TRBV7-9 and TRBJ1-3, with a possible D match to TRBD1 (5 bases). The germline V and J ends were trimmed by 5 bases and 9 bases, with 26 bases remaining between them. This CDR3 region has 17 residues. From germline, CDR1 is SEHNR and CDR2 FQNEAQ (reference sequence). In DNA form, the CDR3 reads TGTGCCAGCAGCCTACCCCCGGGGGACCCGAAAGGGGTCACCATATATTTT. The encoded protein is CASSLPPGDPKGVTIYF.

This chain links TRBV9 with TRBJ2-2; perhaps TRBD2 as D (6 bases). Germline CDR1 and CDR2: SGDLS and YYNGEE. V was shortened by 1 base and J by 6 bases, with 34 bases between the two germline ends. The CDR3 spans 22 residues. The CDR3 DNA sequence: TGTGCCAGCAGCGTAACCCTGGTCTCAGGGATGGCGGGAAGTCCCTCCCCCGGGGAGCTGTTTTTT. It specifies CASSVTLVSGMAGSPSPGELFF. The whole variable domain, filled in from reference TRBV9 and TRBJ2-2, reads DSGVTQTPKHLITATGQRVTLRCSPRSGDLSVYWYQQSLDQGLQFLIQYYNGEERAKGNILERFSAQQFPDLHSELNLSSLELGDSALYFCASSVTLVSGMAGSPSPGELFFGEGSRLTVL.

This clone was seen a single time. The V and J genes are TRBV6-5 and TRBJ2-7; TRBD1 is a possible D gene (6 bases). This CDR3 comprises 14 residues. Trimming removed 5 bases at V and 3 bases at J, with 14 bases between. Germline V gene data show CDR1 as MNHEY and CDR2 as SVGAGI. CDR3 sequence (DNA): TGTGCCAGCAGTCACCTGGACAGTCACTACGAGCAGTACTTC. The encoded protein is CASSHLDSHYEQYF.

The chain links TRBV29-1 to TRBJ2-7, with D tentatively TRBD1 or TRBD2 (5 bases each). V dropped 2 bases and J dropped 0 bases, with 11 bases sitting between them. The CDR3 runs to 14 residues. Per germline, CDR1 SQVTM and CDR2 ANQGSEA. For the CDR3, the DNA is TGCAGCGTTGAATGGGGGACCGGCTCCTACGAGCAGTACTTC. Amino acids: CSVEWGTGSYEQYF.